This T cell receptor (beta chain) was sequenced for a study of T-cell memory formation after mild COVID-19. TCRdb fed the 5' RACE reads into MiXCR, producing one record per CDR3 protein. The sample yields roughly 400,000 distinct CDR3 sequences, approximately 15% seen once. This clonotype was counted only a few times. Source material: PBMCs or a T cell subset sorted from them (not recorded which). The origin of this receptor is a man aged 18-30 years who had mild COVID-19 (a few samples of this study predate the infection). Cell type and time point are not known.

The CDR3 DNA follows: TGTGCCAGCAAGAGGGACAGGGGGCGAGATCAGCCCCAGCATTTT. This gives the protein CASKRDRGRDQPQHF. The chain carries TRBV7-8 and TRBJ1-5; TRBD1 aligns across 12 bases. V lost 7 bases to trimming and J lost 5 bases; unmatched junction nucleotides: 6. The CDR3 extends over 15 amino acids. Germline V gene data show CDR1 as SGHVS and CDR2 as FQNEAQ.